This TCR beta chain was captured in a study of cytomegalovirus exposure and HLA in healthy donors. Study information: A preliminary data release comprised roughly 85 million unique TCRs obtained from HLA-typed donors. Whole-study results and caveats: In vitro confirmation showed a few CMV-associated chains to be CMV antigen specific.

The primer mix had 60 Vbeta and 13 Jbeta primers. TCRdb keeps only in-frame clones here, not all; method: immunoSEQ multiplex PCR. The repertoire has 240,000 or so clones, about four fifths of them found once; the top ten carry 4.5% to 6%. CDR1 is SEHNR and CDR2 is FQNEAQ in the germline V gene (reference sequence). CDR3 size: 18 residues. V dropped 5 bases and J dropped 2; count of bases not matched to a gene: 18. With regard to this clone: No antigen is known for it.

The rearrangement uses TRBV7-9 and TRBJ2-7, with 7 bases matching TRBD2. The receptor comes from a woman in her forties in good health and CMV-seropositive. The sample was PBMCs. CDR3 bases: TGTGCCAGCAGCGTAGAGCCAGGGTGGGGGGGTACCACCTACGAGCAGTACTTC. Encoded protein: CASSVEPGWGGTTYEQYF. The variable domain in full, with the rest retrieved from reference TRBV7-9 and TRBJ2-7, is DTGVSQNPRHKITKRGQNVTFRCDPISEHNRLYWYRQTLGQGPEFLTYFQNEAQLEKSRLLSDRFSAERPKGSFSTLEIQRTEQGDSAMYLCASSVEPGWGGTTYEQYFGPGTRLTVT.